This TCR beta chain stems from a study of blood T cell repertoires in COVID-19. Looking at the study overall: Sites in the United States, Italy and Spain provided acute and convalescent COVID-19 samples. T cells, B-cell-depleted T cells, or PBMCs supplied cDNA or gDNA.

Germline assignment: CDR1 SGHRS and CDR2 YFSETQ. With 4 bases clipped from V and 6 bases from J, the junction kept 10 bases outside the gene matches. The CDR3 has 14 amino acids. Clones were read by immunoSEQ multiplex PCR, and TCRdb kept only the in-frame ones, dropping some. The table has 150,000 to 200,000 clones, roughly four fifths seen once. The chain couples TRBV5-1 to TRBJ2-7; 7 bases map to TRBD1. The source of this sequence is a human donor with acute or convalescent COVID-19. The donor label of this sample is uncertain. Sequenced sample: peripheral blood. The CDR3 nucleotides read TGCGCCAGCAGCATCCGGGACAGTTTGGTCGAGCAGTACTTC. Protein: CASSIRDSLVEQYF.